This TCR beta chain originates from a study of T cell changes during pregnancy in multiple sclerosis. Method: immunoSEQ multiplex PCR; TCRdb's copy keeps in-frame clones and lacks some. The sample consists of approximately 130,000 clones, 85% to 95% of them appearing once. The TCR comes from a female donor with multiple sclerosis, enrolled in a pregnancy study. The specimen was peripheral blood, collected before pregnancy.

DNA for the CDR3: TGTGCCAGCAGTGAGGGACGACTAGCGGGGCGGTACGAGCAGTACTTC. Amino acid sequence: CASSEGRLAGRYEQYF. The V gene is TRBV25-1, the J gene TRBJ2-7; 11 bases agree with TRBD2. Trimming cost V 3 bases and J 4 bases; bases outside gene matches: 8. Germline loops: CDR1 MGHDK, CDR2 SYGVNS. The CDR3 consists of 16 residues.